This T cell receptor beta chain was sequenced for a study of cytomegalovirus exposure and HLA in healthy donors. Study results and caveats: Rare TCR sequences predominated, though certain public TCRs were found in many donors. Later analysis identified about 17,000 TCR beta sequences associated with HLA alleles, using a false discovery rate threshold of 0.05. It was reportedly the case that the classifier diagnosed cytomegalovirus status with high specificity and sensitivity.

Looked up from germline, CDR1 is MNHEY and CDR2 is SMNVEV (reference sequence). The trim removed 3 bases at V and 6 bases at J, leaving 11 bases unmatched. This CDR3 region has 16 residues. PCR employed 60 Vbeta and 13 Jbeta primers. Here immunoSEQ multiplex PCR was the method, and the copy in TCRdb shows in-frame clones only, minus some. The sample lists about 150,000 clones; around 84% were seen once. Comment on this clone: The antigen is not known.

Material for sequencing was PBMCs. The rearrangement joins TRBV27 to TRBJ1-1; TRBD1 aligns across 9 bases. This receptor was obtained from a middle-aged woman in good health and CMV-seropositive. This CDR3 reads CASSFHGGQGGAEAFF. CDR3 nucleotide sequence: TGTGCCAGCAGTTTCCACGGGGGACAGGGAGGCGCTGAAGCTTTCTTT.